This T cell receptor (beta chain) was documented in a study of blood T cells in healthy people across ages (dated by TCRdb to between 2015 and 2016). A note on the overall study: In model experiments, template switching captured about one uniquely barcoded TCR beta cDNA molecule for every two T cells. To track age-related changes in TCR beta repertoire diversity, the study relied on deep sequencing normalized with unique cDNA molecular identifiers. The donors were divided into four age groups: young (average around 17 years), middle-aged (about 40), aged (around 59) and long-lived (nearly 85). To avoid experimental bias, donors of different ages were randomly spread across the sequencing lanes. The study analyzed two additional independent replicas of 1 million unique cDNA reads from the same blood draw for two donors, one aged 18 to 29 and one aged 80 or older.

Concerning this clonotype itself: Its antigen is still unknown. No clone much larger than this one lies a single base away; base qualities are absent.

What the work shows at the level of the full study, not this receptor alone: Because donor CMV infection status was unknown, age-related changes in expanded clonotypes were potentially confounded. Compared with the aged group, the long-lived group had more naive CD4+ T cells, fewer expanded clones and increased TCR diversity, a pattern suggesting age selection. Total diversity estimates from one million sequenced T cells were considered lower bounds and underestimates. Observed TCR beta diversity per million T cells fell roughly linearly with age, and a significant reduction was already apparent by age roughly 40. A strong correlation was found between observed TCR beta diversity and the percentage of naive T cells measured by flow cytometry. Because profiling used bulk unsorted PBMCs, naive and antigen-experienced compartments could not be compared conclusively.

There are 15 amino acids in the CDR3, from cysteine to phenylalanine inclusive. CDR3 DNA only is kept here, 45 bases in frame from base 1. Compared with germline, V lacks 4 bases and J lacks 3 bases; bases without a gene match: 6. Based on the germline V gene (reference sequence), the CDR1 and CDR2 sequences are LGHDT and YNNKEL. The roughly 39 donors, aged about 6 to 95 years, were systemically healthy Caucasian individuals from Russia. About 10 milliliters of peripheral blood were drawn from each donor into EDTA-treated Vacutainer tubes. PBMCs were isolated by Ficoll-Paque density-gradient centrifugation, with at least 6 million obtained per sample. Trizol reagent was used to extract total RNA from PBMCs, with at least 6 micrograms per sample. Naive CD45RAhigh/CD27high T cell percentages were measured by flow cytometry on a PBMC aliquot from every donor. The library was generated by 5' RACE. TCRdb shows the sequencer as Illumina HiSeq 2500. A second PCR of about 6 to 12 cycles was run with a J-beta primer mix and a sample-barcoded 5' primer. Each TCR beta cDNA molecule received a unique molecular identifier from a template-switch 5' adaptor carrying 12 random nucleotides. At least 3 million CDR3-containing paired-end reads were obtained from each sample. All of the RNA was converted into first-strand cDNA using the Mint cDNA synthesis kit, with a TRBC-specific oligonucleotide serving as the primer. All cDNA was treated with uracil-DNA glycosylase and then went through a first 18-cycle PCR with the universal primers M1SS and BC2_uni_R. As for the authors' bioinformatics: For normalization, 1 million high-quality reads, each with a distinct molecular identifier, were randomly selected from each sample. Instead of being binned into consensus sequences, reads that shared molecular identifiers were thrown out. MiTCR, set to a Q25 quality threshold and the strictest error-elimination algorithm, was used for CDR3 identification, clonotype clustering and error correction. A nonparametric unseen species model with Euler transformation was used to estimate a lower bound on total TCR beta diversity. TCRdb took the public reads, trimmed them with fastp at Q25, ran MiXCR for clone calling and kept in-frame beta chains. Rows are combined by CDR3 protein, so each entry shows the most common genes and DNA. These V and J calls derive from TCRdb rather than the authors' analysis. The sample records over 1,300,000 distinct CDR3 sequences, approximately 59% of which are singletons. About 6.3% of the sample is taken by the ten largest.

The sequenced material came from blood. The V and J genes are TRBV3-1 and TRBJ1-1; TRBD1 fits 9 bases in the junction. This TCR came from a man aged 18 to 29 in good health. The nucleotide sequence reads TGTGCCAGCAGCCTTACAGGGGGCGCGGACACTGAAGCTTTCTTT. Its protein product is CASSLTGGADTEAFF.